This TCR beta chain comes out of a study of CD8 T cells in Susac syndrome (dated by TCRdb to between 2019 and 2020). The study in broad terms: Of the Susac syndrome patients who were sequenced, six had clinically active disease and 8 or 9 were in clinical remission. Susac syndrome patients were therapy-naive, on corticosteroids (some also receiving IVIg), or on IVIg alone at blood withdrawal. Whether CD8+ T cell activation and differentiation in Susac syndrome was antigen driven was tested using repertoire sequencing. Findings and caveats that apply to the study as a whole: The CD4+ T cell repertoire of patients with Susac syndrome showed no detectable clonal expansion. The study acknowledged that relatively few individuals were included in the TCR sequencing and HLA analysis.

As regards this clonotype: Its specific antigen is unknown. The sample holds no much larger clone one base away, and base qualities are not on file.

Peripheral blood CD8+ and CD4+ T cells from healthy donors, Susac syndrome patients and multiple sclerosis patients were profiled by high-throughput TCR beta sequencing. Susac syndrome patients met recently defined diagnostic criteria for definite or probable disease. Bulk CD8+ and CD4+ T cells were purified by magnetic negative isolation, while CD8+ TEMRA cells were enriched using FACS. Blood was collected in EDTA tubes and processed within 24 hours, with PBMCs isolated through density gradient centrifugation. PBMCs intended for TCR sequencing were cryopreserved in liquid nitrogen and were subsequently thawed in a 37 degrees C water bath. The sorted or isolated CD4+, CD8+ and CD8+ TEMRA cells reached a purity of at least 90%. A distance of 11 bases separates the germline ends of V and J, which lose 1 base and 7 bases respectively. The CDR1 and CDR2 encoded by the germline V gene are SGHVS and FNYEAQ. Spanning cysteine to phenylalanine, the CDR3 consists of 14 amino acids. Of the read, only the CDR3 DNA is kept; its 42 bases are in frame from base 1.

RNA was extracted using the RNeasy kit, and roughly 0.45 to 1 microgram was reverse transcribed with random hexamers. The immunoSEQ multiplex PCR assay, which covers 54 Vbeta and 13 Jbeta segments, was used to amplify TCR beta CDR3 regions. PCR amplification bias was corrected by using a synthetic template baseline for primer optimization and computational correction. As for the authors' bioinformatics: Only productive sequences were kept, with reads annotated to V, D and J genes according to IMGT and analyzed in immunoSEQ Analyzer. Clonality was calculated as one minus the Shannon entropy normalized by log2 of the number of productive unique sequences. For each patient and control, public and private clones were evaluated within the 100 most prevalent clones. Susac-specific clones were defined as absent from healthy and MS cohorts, over a thousand published viral clones and other ImmuneACCESS disease sequences. TCRdb reworked the public reads: Q25 trimming with fastp, MiXCR clone assembly, productive beta chains retained. Each entry is one CDR3 protein sequence, shown with its most common DNA and genes. The V and J calls and clone size are TCRdb's, not the authors'. The sample has about 240,000 distinct CDR3 sequences on record, almost 97% of them singletons. The ten largest clones take up about 0.095% of the sample.

The source material was CD4+ T cells from PBMCs. The chain was built from TRBV7-6 and TRBJ2-1; the D element could tentatively be TRBD1 or TRBD2, as 5 bases agree for each. This sequence originates from a human donor with Susac syndrome. The nucleotide sequence is TGTGCCAGCAGCTTAGAACCGGGGCGGAATGAGCAGTTCTTC. Its product reads: CASSLEPGRNEQFF.